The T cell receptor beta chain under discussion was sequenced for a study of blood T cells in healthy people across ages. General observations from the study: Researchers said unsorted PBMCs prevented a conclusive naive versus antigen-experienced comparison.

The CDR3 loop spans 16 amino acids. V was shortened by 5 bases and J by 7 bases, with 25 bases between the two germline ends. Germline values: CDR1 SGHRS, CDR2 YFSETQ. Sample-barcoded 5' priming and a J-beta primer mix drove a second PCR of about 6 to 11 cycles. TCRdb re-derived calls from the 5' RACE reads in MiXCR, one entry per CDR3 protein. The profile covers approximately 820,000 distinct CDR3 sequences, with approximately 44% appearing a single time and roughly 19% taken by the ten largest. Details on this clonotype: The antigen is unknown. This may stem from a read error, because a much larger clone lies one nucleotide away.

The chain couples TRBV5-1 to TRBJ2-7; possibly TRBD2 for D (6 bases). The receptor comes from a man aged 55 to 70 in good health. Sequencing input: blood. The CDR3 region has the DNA TGCGCCAGCAGTGCCTCGGGCGGGATGGTCCACAATGAGCAGTACTTC. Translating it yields CASSASGGMVHNEQYF.